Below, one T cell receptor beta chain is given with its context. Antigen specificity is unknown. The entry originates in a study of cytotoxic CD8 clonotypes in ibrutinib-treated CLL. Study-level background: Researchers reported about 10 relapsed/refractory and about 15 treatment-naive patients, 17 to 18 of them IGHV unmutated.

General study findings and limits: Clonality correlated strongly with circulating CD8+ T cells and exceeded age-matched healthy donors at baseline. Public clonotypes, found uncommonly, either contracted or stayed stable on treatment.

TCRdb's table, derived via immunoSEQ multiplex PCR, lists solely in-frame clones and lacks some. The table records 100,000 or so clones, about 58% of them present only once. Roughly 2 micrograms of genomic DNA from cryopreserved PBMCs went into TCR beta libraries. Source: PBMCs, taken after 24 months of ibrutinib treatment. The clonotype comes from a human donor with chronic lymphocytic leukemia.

CDR3 sequence (DNA): TGTGCCAGCAGCCAGTCCTGGGGGGTCGAGCAGTACTTC. Amino acid sequence: CASSQSWGVEQYF. The chain employs TRBV7-2 and TRBJ2-7, with D possibly matching TRBD2 (6 bases). V lost 5 bases and J 6 bases, leaving 14 bases between the germline ends. The CDR3 consists of 13 residues. Germline V gene sequence: CDR1 SGHTA, CDR2 FQGNSA.